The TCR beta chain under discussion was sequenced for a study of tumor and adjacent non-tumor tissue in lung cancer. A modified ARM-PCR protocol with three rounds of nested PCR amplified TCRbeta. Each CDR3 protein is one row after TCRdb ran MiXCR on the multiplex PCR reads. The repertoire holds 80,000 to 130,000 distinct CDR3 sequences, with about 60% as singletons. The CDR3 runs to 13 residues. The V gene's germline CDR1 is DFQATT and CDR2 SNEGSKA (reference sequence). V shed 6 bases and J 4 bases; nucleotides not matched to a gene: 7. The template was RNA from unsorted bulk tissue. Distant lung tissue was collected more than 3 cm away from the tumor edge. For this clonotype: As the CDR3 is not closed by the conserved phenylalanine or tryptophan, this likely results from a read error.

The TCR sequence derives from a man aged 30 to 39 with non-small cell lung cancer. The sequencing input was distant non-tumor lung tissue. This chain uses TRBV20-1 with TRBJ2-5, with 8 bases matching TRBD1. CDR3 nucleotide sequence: TGCAGTGCAACAGGGGGTATTGGAGAGACCCAGTACTTA. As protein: CSATGGIGETQYL.